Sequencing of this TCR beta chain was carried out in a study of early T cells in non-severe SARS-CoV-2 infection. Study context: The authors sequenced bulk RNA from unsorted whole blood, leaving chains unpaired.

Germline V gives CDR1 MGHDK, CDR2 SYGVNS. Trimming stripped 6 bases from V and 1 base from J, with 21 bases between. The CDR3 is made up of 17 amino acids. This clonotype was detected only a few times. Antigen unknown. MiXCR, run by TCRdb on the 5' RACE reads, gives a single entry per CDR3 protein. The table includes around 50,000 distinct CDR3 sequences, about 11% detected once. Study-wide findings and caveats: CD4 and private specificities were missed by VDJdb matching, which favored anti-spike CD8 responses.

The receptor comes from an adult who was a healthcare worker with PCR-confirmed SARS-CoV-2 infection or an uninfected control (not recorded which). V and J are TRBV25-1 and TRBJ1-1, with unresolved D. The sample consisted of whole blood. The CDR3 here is CASSSHHPGFANTEAFF. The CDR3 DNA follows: TGTGCCAGCAGCTCCCACCATCCAGGTTTCGCGAACACTGAAGCTTTCTTT.